The clone carrying this T cell receptor beta chain showed up many times. TCRdb analysed the 5' RACE reads with MiXCR anew, one entry per CDR3 protein. The data contain fewer than 450,000 distinct CDR3 sequences, roughly 28% of them singletons. The data belong to a study of identical twins' blood T cells. CDR3 size: 13 residues. CDR1 SQVTM and CDR2 ANQGSEA come from the germline V gene. With 6 bases removed from V and 0 bases from J, the gap between germline ends came to 9 bases. The chain is built from TRBV29-1 and TRBJ1-5, with TRBD1 as a possible D gene (5 bases). The sequence derives from a woman aged 18-49 years in good health. Sequenced material: PBMCs. CDR3 in DNA: TGCAGCGTGACAGATAATAGCAATCAGCCCCAGCATTTT. This sequence encodes CSVTDNSNQPQHF.